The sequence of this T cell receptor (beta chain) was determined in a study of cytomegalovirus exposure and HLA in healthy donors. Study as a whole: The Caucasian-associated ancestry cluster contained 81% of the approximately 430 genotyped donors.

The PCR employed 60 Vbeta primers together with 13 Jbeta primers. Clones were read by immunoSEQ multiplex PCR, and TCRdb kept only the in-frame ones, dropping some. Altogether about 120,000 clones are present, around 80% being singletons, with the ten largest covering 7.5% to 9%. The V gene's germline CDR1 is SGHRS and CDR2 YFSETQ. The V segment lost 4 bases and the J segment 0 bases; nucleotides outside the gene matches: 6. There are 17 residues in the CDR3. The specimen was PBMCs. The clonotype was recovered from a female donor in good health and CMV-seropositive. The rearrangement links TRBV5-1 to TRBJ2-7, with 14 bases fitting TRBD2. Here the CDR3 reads CASSPGTSGGDSYEQYF. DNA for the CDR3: TGCGCCAGCAGCCCTGGGACTAGCGGGGGAGACTCCTACGAGCAGTACTTC. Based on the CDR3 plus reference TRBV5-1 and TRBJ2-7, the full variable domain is KAGVTQTPRYLIKTRGQQVTLSCSPISGHRSVSWYQQTPGQGLQFLFEYFSETQRNKGNFPGRFSGRQFSNSRSEMNVSTLELGDSALYLCASSPGTSGGDSYEQYFGPGTRLTVT.